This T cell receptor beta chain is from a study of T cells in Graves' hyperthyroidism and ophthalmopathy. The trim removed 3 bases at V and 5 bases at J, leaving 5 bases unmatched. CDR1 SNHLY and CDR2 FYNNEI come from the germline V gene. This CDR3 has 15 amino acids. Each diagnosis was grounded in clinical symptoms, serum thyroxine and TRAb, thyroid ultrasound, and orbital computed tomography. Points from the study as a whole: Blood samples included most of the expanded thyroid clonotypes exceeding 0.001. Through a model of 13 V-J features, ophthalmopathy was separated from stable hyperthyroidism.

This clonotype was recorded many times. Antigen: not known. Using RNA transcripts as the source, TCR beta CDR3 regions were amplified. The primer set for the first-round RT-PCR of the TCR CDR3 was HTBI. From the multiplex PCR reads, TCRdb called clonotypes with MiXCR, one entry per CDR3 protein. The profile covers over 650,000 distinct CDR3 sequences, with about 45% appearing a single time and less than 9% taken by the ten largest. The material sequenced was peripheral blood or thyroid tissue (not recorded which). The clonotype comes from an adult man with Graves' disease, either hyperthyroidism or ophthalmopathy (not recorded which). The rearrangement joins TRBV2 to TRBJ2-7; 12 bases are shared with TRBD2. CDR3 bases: TGTGCCAGCAGTGATCTTCTAGCGGGAGGGAACGAGCAGTACTTC. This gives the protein CASSDLLAGGNEQYF.